The present entry profiles one T cell receptor (beta chain) with its context. The sample belongs to a study of shared clonotypes between healthy human individuals. Between the trimmed V and J ends, which lost 1 base and 6 bases, there was a span of 13 bases. The CDR3 runs 14 residues. Germline CDR1 and CDR2: SGHRS and YFSETQ. The data were produced by immunoSEQ multiplex PCR, yet TCRdb's version contains in-frame clones alone and is incomplete. The sample holds roughly 1,500,000 clones, just under 99% seen once. The sample was naive CD4+ T cells sorted from blood. Subset: CD45RA+ positively selected. The sequence was collected from a man between 25 and 39 years old in good health. This chain connects TRBV5-1 to TRBJ1-1; D is possibly TRBD1 (5 bases). The CDR3 region is CASSLLQGHAEAFF. CDR3 DNA sequence: TGCGCCAGCAGCTTGCTCCAGGGCCACGCTGAAGCTTTCTTT.